This T cell receptor beta chain is from a study of OX40 agonist ivuxolimab in advanced cancers. Study context: With ivuxolimab, an agonistic anti-OX40 (CD134) antibody, patients were treated.

General study points: Some nonresponders likewise displayed low normalized T-cell clonal expansion.

CDR1 and CDR2 from the germline V gene are SGHTA and FQGNSA. Trimming took 5 bases from V and 12 from J, leaving 16 bases between them. The CDR3 is made up of 13 amino acids. This clone was detected only once. The antigen is unknown. Sequencing was performed with immunoSEQ multiplex PCR; in TCRdb, only in-frame clones are kept and a portion is missing. The table shows about 69,000 clones, with 90% occurring only once. The receptor's source is an adult with an advanced solid tumor such as melanoma, head and neck, liver or kidney cancer. Sequencing used CD4+ or CD8+ T cells sorted from blood, obtained in a trial of the OX40 agonist ivuxolimab. The rearrangement links TRBV7-2 to TRBJ2-2; perhaps D is TRBD1 or TRBD2 (5 bases each). CDR3: CASSQGGLAKLFF. The DNA for the CDR3 is TGTGCCAGCAGCCAGGGTGGGCTAGCCAAGCTGTTTTTT. Full variable domain (rest looked up from reference TRBV7-2 and TRBJ2-2): GAGVSQSPSNKVTEKGKDVELRCDPISGHTALYWYRQSLGQGLEFLIYFQGNSAPDKSGLPSDRFSAERTGGSVSTLTIQRTQQEDSAVYLCASSQGGLAKLFFGEGSRLTVL.